Listed here are 13 T cell receptor beta chains from one sample, sequenced in a study of PD-1 blockade in classical Hodgkin lymphoma. Time point described: cycle 4 day 1 (C4D1), after about 6 weeks of nivolumab. Relapse after autologous stem cell transplantation occurred in every patient, and brentuximab vedotin exposure varied. Thawed PBMCs underwent magnetic negative selection to obtain purified CD8+ T cells. TCRdb keeps only in-frame clones here, not all; method: immunoSEQ multiplex PCR. The table shows approximately 9,900 clones, with about 68% occurring only once. The specimen was CD8+ T cells from blood, collected before the fourth cycle of nivolumab. These receptors came from a human donor with classical Hodgkin lymphoma.

The chain has TRBV7-9 and TRBJ2-1, with D unclear. The CDR3 totals 12 residues. Trimming shortened V by 3 bases and J by 6 bases, and 6 bases separated the two germline ends. Germline values: CDR1 SEHNR, CDR2 FQNEAQ (reference sequence). CDR3 loop: CASSLASNEQFF. CDR3 bases: TGTGCCAGCAGCTTGGCGAGCAATGAGCAGTTCTTC.

The V gene is TRBV25-1, the J gene TRBJ2-1; weak D call: TRBD1 (6 bases). The CDR3 totals 15 residues. The ends were cut back, 2 bases at V and 7 bases at J, with 15 bases in the middle. The V gene's germline CDR1 is MGHDK and CDR2 SYGVNS. CDR3 protein: CASSENRVVGNEQFF. CDR3 coding DNA: TGTGCCAGCAGTGAAAACAGGGTGGTTGGAAATGAGCAGTTCTTC.

The chain combines TRBV5-1 with TRBJ2-5; 11 bases are a match to TRBD1. The V and J ends lost 3 bases and 4 bases, in that order; junction bases with no gene match: 5. This CDR3 spans 15 amino acids. Germline-derived CDR1 and CDR2 are SGHRS and YFSETQ. CDR3 sequence reads: CASSWTGGGLETQYF. In DNA form, the CDR3 reads TGCGCCAGCAGCTGGACAGGGGGCGGGTTAGAGACCCAGTACTTC.

This clone turned up a few times. J is TRBJ1-1 and V is TRBV5-1; D not resolved. CDR1 is SGHRS, CDR2 YFSETQ, per germline. There are 12 residues in the CDR3. Trimming left V 2 bases short and J 1 base short, with 3 bases between. This chain's CDR3 is CASSFENTEAFF. The CDR3 nucleotides read TGCGCCAGCAGCTTCGAGAACACTGAAGCTTTCTTT.

This rearrangement joins TRBV13 to TRBJ2-1, with TRBD2 matching 14 bases. J lost 7 bases, V lost 4 bases, and 6 bases had no gene match. This CDR3 has 16 amino acids. CDR1 and CDR2 from the germline V gene are PRHDT and FYEKMQ (reference sequence). CDR3 in amino acids: CASSSGLAGAQNEQFF. The CDR3 coding sequence is TGTGCCAGCAGCTCGGGACTAGCGGGAGCACAAAATGAGCAGTTCTTC.

This CDR3 is CASSLYRGASTDTQYF. CDR3 sequence (DNA): TGCGCCAGCAGTCTTTACCGCGGGGCTAGCACAGATACGCAGTATTTT. This chain joins TRBV4-1 and TRBJ2-3, with D perhaps matching TRBD2 (6 bases). Germline CDR1 MGHRA, CDR2 YSYEKL. CDR3 size: 16 residues. V lost 6 bases and J 0 bases, leaving 16 bases between the germline ends.

V is TRBV7-9 and J is TRBJ1-2; tentative D call: TRBD1 (5 bases). V was cut by 3 bases and J by 2 bases, with 10 bases left in between. The CDR3 totals 14 residues. Germline V lookup: CDR1 SEHNR, CDR2 FQNEAQ (reference sequence). The CDR3 loop is CASSFLGRNYGYTF. CDR3 bases: TGTGCCAGCAGCTTTCTGGGACGGAACTATGGCTACACCTTC.

This clone was seen a handful of times. V and J are TRBV9 and TRBJ2-1; TRBD2 matches 13 bases. Germline values: CDR1 SGDLS, CDR2 YYNGEE. Trimming removed 4 bases from V and 5 bases from J; junction bases left unmatched: 6. This CDR3 is 16 amino acids long. CDR3 sequence (DNA): TGTGCCAGCAGCCCGCAACTAGCGGGGGGGCACAATGAGCAGTTCTTC. It yields the protein CASSPQLAGGHNEQFF.

The gene calls are TRBV19 and TRBJ1-1, with D unresolved. V lost 2 bases to trimming and J lost 1 base, with 5 bases between them. The germline V gene has CDR1 LNHDA and CDR2 SQIVND (reference sequence). There are 13 residues in the CDR3. CDR3 nucleotide sequence: TGTGCCAGTAGTATAACAGCGAACACTGAAGCTTTCTTT. This gives the protein CASSITANTEAFF.

This clone was seen just once. The chain is built from TRBV11-3 and TRBJ2-1; weak D call: TRBD2 (5 bases). V lost 5 bases to trimming and J lost 5 bases, with 16 bases between them. This CDR3 spans 15 amino acids. Germline CDR1 and CDR2: SGHNT and YENEEA. The CDR3 nucleotides are TGTGCCAGCAGCACGTCGGGATCTACTCACAATGAGCAGTTCTTC. Its translation is CASSTSGSTHNEQFF.

The V and J genes are TRBV7-9 and TRBJ2-2; 8 nucleotides line up with TRBD2. Per the germline V gene, CDR1 is SEHNR and CDR2 is FQNEAQ (reference sequence). The CDR3 has 16 residues. J was trimmed by 7 bases and V by 0 bases; bases with no gene match: 7. The CDR3 sequence: CASSLAGTRVHGELFF. The DNA for the CDR3 is TGTGCCAGCAGCTTAGCCGGGACTAGGGTTCACGGGGAGCTGTTTTTT.

This clone is labeled as medium-sized. V is TRBV4-1 and J is TRBJ2-7; D remains unclear. The germline V gene has CDR1 MGHRA and CDR2 YSYEKL. The CDR3 length is 16 residues. V lost 0 bases, J lost 4 bases, and 16 bases lay in between. The DNA for the CDR3 is TGCGCCAGCAGCCAAGAATCGGTCCCATCGCCGTACGAGCAGTACTTC. Protein sequence: CASSQESVPSPYEQYF.

The J gene is TRBJ2-1, the V gene TRBV7-6; D gene unclear. CDR3 size: 12 residues. Looked up from germline, CDR1 is SGHVS and CDR2 is FNYEAQ. Trimming stripped 6 bases from V and 7 bases from J, with 10 bases between. CDR3 region: CASSPAANEQFF. In DNA, the CDR3 is TGTGCCAGCAGTCCAGCAGCGAATGAGCAGTTCTTC.